The rows below give T cell receptor beta chains drawn from one sample of a study of T cells in Graves' hyperthyroidism and ophthalmopathy. One entry per CDR3 protein results from TCRdb running MiXCR on the multiplex PCR reads. The table includes about 420,000 distinct CDR3 sequences, 15% to 19% detected once. Sample: blood. The receptors derive from a woman between 18 and 30 years old with Graves' hyperthyroidism. CDR3s leave out the opening cysteine and the closing phenylalanine or tryptophan. The order of the fields is CDR3 protein, V gene, J gene, clone size. Rows may omit the clone size; those that give it use once, few, many or a size class.

CDR3aa: ASSPDGVQPQH; v_gene: TRBV2; j_gene: TRBJ1-5; abundance: .
CDR3aa: ASSTRVGEQY; v_gene: TRBV12-3/TRBV12-4; j_gene: TRBJ2-7; abundance: many
CDR3aa: ASSLMVNTEAF; v_gene: TRBV5-5; j_gene: TRBJ1-1; abundance: many
CDR3aa: AISESTGGDYGYT; v_gene: TRBV10-3; j_gene: TRBJ1-2; abundance: .
CDR3aa: ASSLGSPEQPQH; v_gene: TRBV2; j_gene: TRBJ1-5; abundance: many
CDR3aa: ASSQDRLARYSYNEQF; v_gene: TRBV4-1; j_gene: TRBJ2-1; abundance: .
CDR3aa: ASSQKSGASGEQF; v_gene: TRBV4-3; j_gene: TRBJ2-1; abundance: few
CDR3aa: ASSLDRSSKSQH; v_gene: TRBV12-3/TRBV12-4; j_gene: TRBJ1-5; abundance: .
CDR3aa: SARRVWESTDTQY; v_gene: TRBV20-1; j_gene: TRBJ2-3; abundance: many
CDR3aa: ASSGLRDRGRTEAF; v_gene: TRBV10-1; j_gene: TRBJ1-1; abundance: .
CDR3aa: ASSWGDRDNEKLF; v_gene: TRBV7-9; j_gene: TRBJ1-4; abundance: .
CDR3aa: AISDGTDTQY; v_gene: TRBV10-3; j_gene: TRBJ2-3; abundance: few
CDR3aa: ASSRGTNEQY; v_gene: TRBV11-2; j_gene: TRBJ2-7; abundance: many
CDR3aa: ASSRGQGENGELF; v_gene: TRBV27; j_gene: TRBJ2-2; abundance: few
CDR3aa: ASSQVGGARGTQY; v_gene: TRBV4-1; j_gene: TRBJ2-3; abundance: few
CDR3aa: ASSYRGQMNTEAF; v_gene: TRBV6-5; j_gene: TRBJ1-1; abundance: .
CDR3aa: ASSRDRYYGYT; v_gene: TRBV5-1; j_gene: TRBJ1-2; abundance: few
CDR3aa: ASSPGGGAHGYT; v_gene: TRBV11-2; j_gene: TRBJ1-2; abundance: many
CDR3aa: ASSFAQAAYEQY; v_gene: TRBV6-1; j_gene: TRBJ2-7; abundance: .
CDR3aa: ASSPPGGTGARYGYT; v_gene: TRBV3-1; j_gene: TRBJ1-2; abundance: many
CDR3aa: ASSPGTGGAHTEAF; v_gene: TRBV7-8; j_gene: TRBJ1-1; abundance: many
CDR3aa: SARERGFPYYGYT; v_gene: TRBV20-1; j_gene: TRBJ1-2; abundance: many
CDR3aa: ASSFPGNTEAF; v_gene: TRBV6-1; j_gene: TRBJ1-1; abundance: many
CDR3aa: AISEKTSGTNTDTQY; v_gene: TRBV10-3; j_gene: TRBJ2-3; abundance: many
CDR3aa: ASSQDARTGLFPLH; v_gene: TRBV4-3; j_gene: TRBJ1-6; abundance: many
CDR3aa: ASSLLGQEDEQY; v_gene: TRBV5-1; j_gene: TRBJ2-7; abundance: many
CDR3aa: SARNRVTTYEQY; v_gene: TRBV20-1; j_gene: TRBJ2-7; abundance: many
CDR3aa: ASSISGNNEQF; v_gene: TRBV6-1; j_gene: TRBJ2-1; abundance: few
CDR3aa: ASSLQGFPGNTIY; v_gene: TRBV27; j_gene: TRBJ1-3; abundance: few
CDR3aa: ASSVGTGLNQPQH; v_gene: TRBV7-6; j_gene: TRBJ1-5; abundance: .
CDR3aa: ASSFSGSGYEQY; v_gene: TRBV28; j_gene: TRBJ2-7; abundance: few
CDR3aa: SAIRRETDTQY; v_gene: TRBV20-1; j_gene: TRBJ2-3; abundance: .
CDR3aa: ASSQGLAGQQY; v_gene: TRBV4-3; j_gene: TRBJ2-3; abundance: once
CDR3aa: ASGPVGGYEQY; v_gene: TRBV7-9; j_gene: TRBJ2-7; abundance: .
CDR3aa: SARDLDRGVPQH; v_gene: TRBV20-1; j_gene: TRBJ1-5; abundance: few
CDR3aa: ASSYSSVQGRNTIY; v_gene: TRBV6-6; j_gene: TRBJ1-3; abundance: many
CDR3aa: ASSYGTGGLGELF; v_gene: TRBV9; j_gene: TRBJ2-2; abundance: .
CDR3aa: ASSLGLSSEKLF; v_gene: TRBV5-5; j_gene: TRBJ1-4; abundance: many
CDR3aa: SVATVYGYT; v_gene: TRBV29-1; j_gene: TRBJ1-2; abundance: many
CDR3aa: ASSSPTSASYNEQF; v_gene: TRBV6-5; j_gene: TRBJ2-1; abundance: .
CDR3aa: ASSVSVDYGYT; v_gene: TRBV9; j_gene: TRBJ1-2; abundance: .
CDR3aa: ASSLDSPGWTQY; v_gene: TRBV5-1; j_gene: TRBJ2-5; abundance: few
CDR3aa: ASSLTGTGNPSETQY; v_gene: TRBV28; j_gene: TRBJ2-5; abundance: .
CDR3aa: ATSDPTDGNTEAF; v_gene: TRBV24-1; j_gene: TRBJ1-1; abundance: few
CDR3aa: ASSRRQGAWVYGYT; v_gene: TRBV7-2; j_gene: TRBJ1-2; abundance: many
CDR3aa: ASSLRVVNVLT; v_gene: TRBV3-1; j_gene: TRBJ2-6; abundance: few
CDR3aa: ASSEAGHRNQPQH; v_gene: TRBV6-1; j_gene: TRBJ1-5; abundance: few
CDR3aa: ASSPAGITDTQY; v_gene: TRBV28; j_gene: TRBJ2-3; abundance: many
CDR3aa: ASSRGGEETQY; v_gene: TRBV18; j_gene: TRBJ2-5; abundance: many
CDR3aa: SANRGVQPQH; v_gene: TRBV20-1; j_gene: TRBJ1-5; abundance: many
CDR3aa: ASSSYRTGVEQY; v_gene: TRBV11-2; j_gene: TRBJ2-7; abundance: many
CDR3aa: SAEGRTSNSQETQY; v_gene: TRBV20-1; j_gene: TRBJ2-5; abundance: many
CDR3aa: ASRPMVADTQY; v_gene: TRBV12-3/TRBV12-4; j_gene: TRBJ2-3; abundance: few